This T cell receptor (beta chain) was documented in a study of T cell responses to AZD1222 COVID-19 vaccine. Study outcomes and limitations: Within unmutated variant regions lay the reported targets of nearly half of spike-specific TCRs.

The CDR3 is made up of 17 amino acids. Germline trimming cut 2 bases from V and 2 bases from J; bases unmatched to any gene: 8. Germline CDR1 and CDR2: SGHDT and YYEEEE. Only in-frame clones appear in the TCRdb table, and some are missing; sequencing was by immunoSEQ multiplex PCR. The table records some 130,000 clones, approximately 90% of them present only once. With regard to this clone: Its cognate antigen is unknown.

The rearrangement uses TRBV5-6 and TRBJ2-7; TRBD2 agrees at 12 bases. The receptor was derived from an adult in good health. Sequenced material: peripheral blood, taken on day 0 of AZD1222 vaccination. The CDR3 sequence is CASSLALTSGGAYEQYF. The CDR3 region has the DNA TGTGCCAGCAGCTTAGCATTGACTAGCGGGGGAGCCTACGAGCAGTACTTC.